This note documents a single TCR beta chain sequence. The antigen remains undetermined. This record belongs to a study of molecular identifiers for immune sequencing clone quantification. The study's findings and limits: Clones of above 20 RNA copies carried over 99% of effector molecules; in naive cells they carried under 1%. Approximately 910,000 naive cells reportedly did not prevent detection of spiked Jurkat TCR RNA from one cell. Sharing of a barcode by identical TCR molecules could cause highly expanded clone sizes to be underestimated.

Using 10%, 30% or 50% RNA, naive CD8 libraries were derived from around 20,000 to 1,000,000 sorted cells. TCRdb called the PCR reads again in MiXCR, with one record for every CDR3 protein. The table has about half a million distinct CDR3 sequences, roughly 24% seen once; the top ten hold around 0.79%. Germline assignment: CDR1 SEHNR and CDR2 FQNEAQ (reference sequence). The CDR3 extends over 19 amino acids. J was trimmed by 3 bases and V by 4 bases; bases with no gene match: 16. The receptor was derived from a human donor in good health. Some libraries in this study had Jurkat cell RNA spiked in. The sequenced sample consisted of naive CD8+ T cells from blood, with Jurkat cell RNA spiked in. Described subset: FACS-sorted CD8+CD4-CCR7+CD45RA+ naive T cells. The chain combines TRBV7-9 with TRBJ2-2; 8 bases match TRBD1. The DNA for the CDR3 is TGTGCCAGCAGCTCGCGTCGGACAGGGACGACAGAGGACACCGGGGAGCTGTTTTTT. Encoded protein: CASSSRRTGTTEDTGELFF.